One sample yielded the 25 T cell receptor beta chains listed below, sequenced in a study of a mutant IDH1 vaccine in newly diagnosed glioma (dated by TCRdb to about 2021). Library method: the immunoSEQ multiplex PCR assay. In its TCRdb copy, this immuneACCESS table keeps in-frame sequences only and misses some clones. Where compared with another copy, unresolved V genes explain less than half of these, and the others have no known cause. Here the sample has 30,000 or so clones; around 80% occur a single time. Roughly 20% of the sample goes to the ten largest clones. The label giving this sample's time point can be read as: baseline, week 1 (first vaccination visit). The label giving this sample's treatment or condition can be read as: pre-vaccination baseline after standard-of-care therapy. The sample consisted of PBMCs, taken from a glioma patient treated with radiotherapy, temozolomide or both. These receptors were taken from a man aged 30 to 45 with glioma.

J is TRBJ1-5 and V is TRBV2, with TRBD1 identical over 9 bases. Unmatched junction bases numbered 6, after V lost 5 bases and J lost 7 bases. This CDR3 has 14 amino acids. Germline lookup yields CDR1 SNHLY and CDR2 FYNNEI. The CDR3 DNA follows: TGTGCCAGCAGTAATACAGGGGGCAGGCAGCCCCAGCATTTT. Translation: CASSNTGGRQPQHF.

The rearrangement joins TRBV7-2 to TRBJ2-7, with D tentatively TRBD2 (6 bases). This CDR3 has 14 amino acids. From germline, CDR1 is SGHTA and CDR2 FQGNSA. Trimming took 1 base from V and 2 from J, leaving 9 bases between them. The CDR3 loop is CASSLVGGTYEQYF. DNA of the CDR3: TGTGCCAGCAGCTTAGTAGGAGGGACCTACGAGCAGTACTTC.

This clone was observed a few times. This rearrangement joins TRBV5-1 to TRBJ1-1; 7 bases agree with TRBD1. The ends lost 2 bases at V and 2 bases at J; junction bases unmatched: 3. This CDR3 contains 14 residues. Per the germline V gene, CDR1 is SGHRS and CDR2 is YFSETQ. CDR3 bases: TGCGCCAGCAGCTTCCGGGACAGTAACACTGAAGCTTTCTTT. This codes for CASSFRDSNTEAFF.

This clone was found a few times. CDR3 protein: CASSLEPVGPQHF. CDR3 bases: TGCGCCAGCAGCTTGGAGCCCGTTGGGCCCCAGCATTTT. The rearrangement links TRBV5-1 to TRBJ1-5, with no clear D. Germline assignment: CDR1 SGHRS and CDR2 YFSETQ. The length of the CDR3 is 13 residues. V was pared by 0 bases and J by 9 bases, with 10 bases between.

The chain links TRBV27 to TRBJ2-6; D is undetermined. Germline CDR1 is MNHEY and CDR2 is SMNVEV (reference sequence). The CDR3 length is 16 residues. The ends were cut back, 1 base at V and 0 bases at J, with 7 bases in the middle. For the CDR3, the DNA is TGTGCCAGCAGTTTATTCCCCCTCTCTGGGGCCAACGTCCTGACTTTC. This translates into CASSLFPLSGANVLTF.

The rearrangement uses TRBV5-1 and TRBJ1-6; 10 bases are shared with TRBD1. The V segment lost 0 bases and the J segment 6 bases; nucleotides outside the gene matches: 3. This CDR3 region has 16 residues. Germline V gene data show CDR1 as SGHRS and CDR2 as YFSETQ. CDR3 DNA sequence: TGCGCCAGCAGCTTGGGGGGACAGGGGCCTAATTCACCCCTCCACTTT. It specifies CASSLGGQGPNSPLHF.

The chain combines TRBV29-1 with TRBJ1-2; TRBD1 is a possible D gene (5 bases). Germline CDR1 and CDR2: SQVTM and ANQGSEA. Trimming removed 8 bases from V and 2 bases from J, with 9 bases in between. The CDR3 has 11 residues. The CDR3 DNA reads TGCAGCACCCGGGACAACTATGGCTACACCTTC. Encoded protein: CSTRDNYGYTF.

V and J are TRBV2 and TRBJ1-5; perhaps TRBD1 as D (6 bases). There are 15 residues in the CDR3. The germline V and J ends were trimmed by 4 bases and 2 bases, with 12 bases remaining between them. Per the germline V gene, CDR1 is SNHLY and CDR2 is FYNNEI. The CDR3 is CASSGVSGGNQPQHF. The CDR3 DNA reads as TGTGCCAGCAGTGGGGTGTCAGGGGGCAATCAGCCCCAGCATTTT.

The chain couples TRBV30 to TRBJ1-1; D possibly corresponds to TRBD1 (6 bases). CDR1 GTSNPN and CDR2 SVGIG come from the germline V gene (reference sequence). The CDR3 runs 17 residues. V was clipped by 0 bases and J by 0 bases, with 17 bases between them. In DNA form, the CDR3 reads TGTGCCTGGAGTGTAGAGGGGGGGGCCCCTATGAACACTGAAGCTTTCTTT. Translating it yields CAWSVEGGAPMNTEAFF. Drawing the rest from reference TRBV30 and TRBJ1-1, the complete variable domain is SQTIHQWPATLVQPVGSPLSLECTVEGTSNPNLYWYRQAAGRGLQLLFYSVGIGQISSEVPQNLSASRPQDRQFILSSKKLLLSDSGFYLCAWSVEGGAPMNTEAFFGQGTRLTVV.

CDR3 amino acids: CASSLARKETQYF. CDR3 DNA sequence: TGTGCCAGCAGCTTAGCTAGGAAAGAGACCCAGTACTTC. The rearrangement links TRBV7-6 to TRBJ2-5; unclear D gene. The V gene lost 0 bases and the J gene lost 3 bases, with 5 bases spanning the gap. CDR3 length equals 13 residues. Germline lookup yields CDR1 SGHVS and CDR2 FNYEAQ.

The CDR3 DNA reads as TGTGCCAGCAGCTTGGGGGGACTCCCGACAGATACGCAGTATTTT. Translating gives CASSLGGLPTDTQYF. The chain links TRBV5-6 to TRBJ2-3; a possible D gene is TRBD2 (6 bases). CDR1 and CDR2 from the germline V gene are SGHDT and YYEEEE. CDR3 length equals 15 residues. V lost 0 bases, J lost 3 bases, and 11 bases lay in between.

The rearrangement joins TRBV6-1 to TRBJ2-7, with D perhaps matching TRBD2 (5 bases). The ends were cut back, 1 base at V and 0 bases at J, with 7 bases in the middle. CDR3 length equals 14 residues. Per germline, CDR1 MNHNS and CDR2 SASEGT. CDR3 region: CASSEVGSSYEQYF. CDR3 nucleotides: TGTGCCAGCAGTGAAGTGGGGAGCTCCTACGAGCAGTACTTC.

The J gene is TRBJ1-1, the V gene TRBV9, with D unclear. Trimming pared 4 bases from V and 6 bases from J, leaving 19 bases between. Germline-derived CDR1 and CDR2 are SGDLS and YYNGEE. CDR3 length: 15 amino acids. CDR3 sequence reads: CASSPYLGGSPEAFF. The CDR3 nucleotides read TGTGCCAGCAGCCCTTACCTGGGAGGATCTCCTGAAGCTTTCTTT.

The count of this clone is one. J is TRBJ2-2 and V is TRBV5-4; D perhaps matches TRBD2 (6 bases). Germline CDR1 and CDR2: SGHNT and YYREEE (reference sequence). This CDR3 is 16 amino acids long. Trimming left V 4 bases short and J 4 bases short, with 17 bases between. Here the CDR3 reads CASSPAGSGFTGELFF. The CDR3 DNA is TGTGCCAGCAGCCCAGCGGGTAGCGGATTCACCGGGGAGCTGTTTTTT.

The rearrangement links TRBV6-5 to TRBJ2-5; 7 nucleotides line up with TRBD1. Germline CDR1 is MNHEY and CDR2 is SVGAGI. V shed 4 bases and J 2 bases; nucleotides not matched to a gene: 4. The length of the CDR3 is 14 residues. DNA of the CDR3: TGTGCCAGCAGTTTTCGGGACAGTCAAGAGACCCAGTACTTC. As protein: CASSFRDSQETQYF.

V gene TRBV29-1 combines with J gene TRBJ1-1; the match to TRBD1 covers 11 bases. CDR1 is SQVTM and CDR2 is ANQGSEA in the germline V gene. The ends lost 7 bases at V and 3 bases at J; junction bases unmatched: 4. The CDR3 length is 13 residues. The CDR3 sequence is CSAGTGGDTEAFF. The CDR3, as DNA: TGCAGCGCCGGGACAGGGGGAGACACTGAAGCTTTCTTT.

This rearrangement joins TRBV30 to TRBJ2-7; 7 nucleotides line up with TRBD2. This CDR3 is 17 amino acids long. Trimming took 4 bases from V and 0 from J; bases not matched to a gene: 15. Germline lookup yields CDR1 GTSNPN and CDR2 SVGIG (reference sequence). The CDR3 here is CAWNDFSGHRSSYEQYF. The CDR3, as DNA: TGTGCCTGGAACGATTTTAGCGGGCACAGGAGCTCCTACGAGCAGTACTTC. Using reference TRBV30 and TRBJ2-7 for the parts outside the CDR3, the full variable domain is SQTIHQWPATLVQPVGSPLSLECTVEGTSNPNLYWYRQAAGRGLQLLFYSVGIGQISSEVPQNLSASRPQDRQFILSSKKLLLSDSGFYLCAWNDFSGHRSSYEQYFGPGTRLTVT.

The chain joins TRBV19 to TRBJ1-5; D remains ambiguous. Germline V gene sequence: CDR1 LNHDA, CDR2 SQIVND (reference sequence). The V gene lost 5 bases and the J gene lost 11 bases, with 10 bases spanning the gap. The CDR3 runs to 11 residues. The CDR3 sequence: CASSLGMAQHF. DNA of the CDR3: TGTGCCAGTAGTCTGGGGATGGCCCAGCATTTT.

Here the CDR3 reads CASSHRDGSYEQYF. CDR3 bases: TGCGCCAGCAGTCACCGGGACGGATCCTACGAGCAGTACTTC. This chain links TRBV5-1 with TRBJ2-7, with D possibly called TRBD1 or TRBD2 (5 bases each). The CDR3 length is 14 residues. V was cut by 5 bases and J by 1 base, with 13 bases left in between. CDR1 and CDR2 from the germline V gene are SGHRS and YFSETQ.

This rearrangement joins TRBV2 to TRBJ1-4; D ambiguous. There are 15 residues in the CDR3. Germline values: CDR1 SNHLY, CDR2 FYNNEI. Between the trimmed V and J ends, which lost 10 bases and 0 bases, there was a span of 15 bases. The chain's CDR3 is CATVSRASTNEKLFF. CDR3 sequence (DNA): TGTGCCACAGTTTCACGAGCCTCAACTAATGAAAAACTGTTTTTT.

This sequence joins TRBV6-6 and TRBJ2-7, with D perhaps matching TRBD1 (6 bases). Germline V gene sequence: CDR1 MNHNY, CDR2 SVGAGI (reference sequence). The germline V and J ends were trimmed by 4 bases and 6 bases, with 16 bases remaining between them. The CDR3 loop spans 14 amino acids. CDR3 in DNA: TGTGCCAGCAGTTCCTCCGGGACACTAGGCGAGCAGTACTTC. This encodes CASSSSGTLGEQYF.

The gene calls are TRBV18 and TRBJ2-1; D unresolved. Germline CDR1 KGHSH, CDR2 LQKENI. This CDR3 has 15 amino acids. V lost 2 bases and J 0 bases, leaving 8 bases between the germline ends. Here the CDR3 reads CASSPFGLSYNEQFF. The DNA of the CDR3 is TGTGCCAGCTCACCATTCGGGCTCTCCTACAATGAGCAGTTCTTC.

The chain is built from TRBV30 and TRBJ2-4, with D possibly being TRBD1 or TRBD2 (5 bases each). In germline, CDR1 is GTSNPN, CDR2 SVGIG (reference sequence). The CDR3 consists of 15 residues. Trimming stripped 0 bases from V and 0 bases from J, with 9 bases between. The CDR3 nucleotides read TGTGCCTGGAGTGTAATGGGGGTAGCCAAAAACATTCAGTACTTC. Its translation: CAWSVMGVAKNIQYF. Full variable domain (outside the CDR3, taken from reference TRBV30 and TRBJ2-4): SQTIHQWPATLVQPVGSPLSLECTVEGTSNPNLYWYRQAAGRGLQLLFYSVGIGQISSEVPQNLSASRPQDRQFILSSKKLLLSDSGFYLCAWSVMGVAKNIQYFGAGTRLSVL.

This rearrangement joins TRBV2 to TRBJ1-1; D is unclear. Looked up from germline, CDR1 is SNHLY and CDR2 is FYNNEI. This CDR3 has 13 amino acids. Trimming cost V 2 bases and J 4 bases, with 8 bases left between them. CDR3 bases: TGTGCCAGCAGTGAAAGTAGAGGCACTGAAGCTTTCTTT. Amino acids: CASSESRGTEAFF.

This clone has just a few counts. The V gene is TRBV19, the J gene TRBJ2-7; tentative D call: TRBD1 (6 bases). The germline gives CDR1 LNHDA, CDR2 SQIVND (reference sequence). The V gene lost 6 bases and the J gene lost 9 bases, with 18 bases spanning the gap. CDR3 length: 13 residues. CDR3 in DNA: TGTGCCAGTAGCCCAACCGGGACAAATTCGCAGTACTTC. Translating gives CASSPTGTNSQYF.